This T cell receptor beta chain was sequenced in a study of T cell responses to AZD1222 COVID-19 vaccine. Turning to the study itself: Whether given at about 4 or about 12 weeks, second doses were pooled.

Regarding the study as a whole: Epitopes outside B.1.351 and B.1.1.7 mutated regions reportedly drew nearly half of spike TCRs. Receipt of two AZD1222 doses was followed by a rise in Spike-specific TCR breadth and depth. The sample set comprised mostly white British donors with more females, and clonal diversity was possibly underestimated.

The protocol was immunoSEQ multiplex PCR, while the TCRdb copy is restricted to in-frame clones and leaves out a portion. The profile covers under 150,000 clones, with about 88% appearing a single time and around 30% taken by the ten largest. With 4 bases clipped from V and 2 bases from J, the junction kept 7 bases outside the gene matches. The CDR3 spans 15 residues. CDR1 is SEHNR and CDR2 is FQNEAQ in the germline V gene (reference sequence). A note on this clone: Its antigen is not identified.

V gene TRBV7-9 combines with J gene TRBJ1-2, with 7 bases matching TRBD1. This receptor was taken from an adult in good health. The sequences come from peripheral blood, collected on day 0 of AZD1222 vaccination. The CDR3 loop reads CASSSAGTENYGYTF. The CDR3 region has the DNA TGTGCCAGCAGCTCGGCCGGGACAGAGAACTATGGCTACACCTTC.